The present T cell receptor (beta chain) was sequenced within a study of CD8 T cells in Susac syndrome. CDR1 is SGHVS and CDR2 is FNYEAQ in the germline V gene. CDR3 length equals 14 residues. Trimming removed 1 base at V and 6 bases at J, with 13 bases between. RNA was extracted with the RNeasy kit, and a quantity of roughly 0.5 to 1 ug was reverse transcribed using random hexamers. The TCR beta CDR3 was amplified by immunoSEQ multiplex PCR across 54 Vbeta, 13 Jbeta. Via MiXCR, TCRdb re-called the immunoSEQ multiplex PCR reads, giving one row per CDR3 protein. The sample has 110,000 to 150,000 distinct CDR3 sequences, approximately 95% seen once; the top ten hold 0.075% to 0.09%.

The source material was CD4+ T cells from PBMCs. The chain has TRBV7-6 and TRBJ2-7, with D possibly being TRBD1 (5 bases). This TCR derives from a human donor with Susac syndrome. CDR3 protein: CASSLVPGLSEQYF. CDR3 in DNA: TGTGCCAGCAGCTTAGTCCCAGGGCTGAGCGAGCAGTACTTC. The variable domain in full, with the rest retrieved from reference TRBV7-6 and TRBJ2-7, is GAGVSQSPRYKVTKRGQDVALRCDPISGHVSLYWYRQALGQGPEFLTYFNYEAQQDKSGLPNDRFSAERPEGSISTLTIQRTEQRDSAMYRCASSLVPGLSEQYFGPGTRLTVT.